This TCR beta chain was captured in a study of T cells in Graves' hyperthyroidism and ophthalmopathy. Findings and caveats of the study: Ophthalmopathy was predicted by the model a median of roughly 6.7 months ahead of onset.

The TCR beta CDR3 regions underwent amplification using RNA transcripts as the source. First-round RT-PCR of the TCR CDR3 relied on the HTBI primer set. Each CDR3 protein is one row after TCRdb ran MiXCR on the multiplex PCR reads. The sample includes around 35,000 distinct CDR3 sequences, around 50% of them seen just once. Patients having uncontrolled infection, another autoimmune disease, pregnancy or lactation were not included. V dropped 5 bases and J dropped 5 bases, with 11 bases sitting between them. The V gene's germline CDR1 is KGHDR and CDR2 SFDVKD. The CDR3 totals 14 residues. On this clonotype itself: Its antigen remains unidentified.

The sequencing input was blood. The sequence was obtained from a middle-aged man with Graves' ophthalmopathy. The rearrangement links TRBV24-1 to TRBJ2-2, with D possibly TRBD2 on 6 matching bases. The CDR3 sequence: CATSGLAGTGELFF. CDR3 nucleotide sequence: TGTGCCACCAGTGGCCTTGCGGGGACCGGGGAGCTGTTTTTT.